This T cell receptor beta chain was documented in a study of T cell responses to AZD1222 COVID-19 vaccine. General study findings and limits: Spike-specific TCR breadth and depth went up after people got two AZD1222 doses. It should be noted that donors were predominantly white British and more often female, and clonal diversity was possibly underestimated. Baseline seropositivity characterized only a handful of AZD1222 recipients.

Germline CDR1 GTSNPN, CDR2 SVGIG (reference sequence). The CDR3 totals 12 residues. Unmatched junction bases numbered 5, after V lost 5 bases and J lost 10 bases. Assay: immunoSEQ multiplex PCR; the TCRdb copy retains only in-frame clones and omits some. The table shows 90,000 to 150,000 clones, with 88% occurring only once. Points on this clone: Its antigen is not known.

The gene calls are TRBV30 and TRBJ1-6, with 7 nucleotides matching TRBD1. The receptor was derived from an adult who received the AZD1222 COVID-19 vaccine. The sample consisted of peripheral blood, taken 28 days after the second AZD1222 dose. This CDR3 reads CAWSTGSSPLHF. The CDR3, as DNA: TGTGCCTGGTCGACAGGGAGCTCACCCCTCCACTTT. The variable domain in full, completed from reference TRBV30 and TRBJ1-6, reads SQTIHQWPATLVQPVGSPLSLECTVEGTSNPNLYWYRQAAGRGLQLLFYSVGIGQISSEVPQNLSASRPQDRQFILSSKKLLLSDSGFYLCAWSTGSSPLHFGNGTRLTVT.